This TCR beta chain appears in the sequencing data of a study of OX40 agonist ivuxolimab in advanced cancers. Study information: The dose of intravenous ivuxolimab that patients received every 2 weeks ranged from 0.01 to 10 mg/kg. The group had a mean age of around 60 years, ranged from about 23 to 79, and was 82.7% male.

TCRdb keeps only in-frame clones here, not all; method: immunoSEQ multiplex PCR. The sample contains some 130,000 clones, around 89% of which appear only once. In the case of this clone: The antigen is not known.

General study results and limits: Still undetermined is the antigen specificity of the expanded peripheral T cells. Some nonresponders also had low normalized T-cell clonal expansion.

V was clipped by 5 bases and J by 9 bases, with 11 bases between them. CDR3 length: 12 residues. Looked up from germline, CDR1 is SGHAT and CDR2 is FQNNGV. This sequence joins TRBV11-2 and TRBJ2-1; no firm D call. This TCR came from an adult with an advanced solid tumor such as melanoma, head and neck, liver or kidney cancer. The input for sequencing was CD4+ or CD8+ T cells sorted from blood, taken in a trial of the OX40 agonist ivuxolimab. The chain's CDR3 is CASSMVGFEQFF. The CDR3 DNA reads TGTGCCAGCAGCATGGTAGGGTTTGAGCAGTTCTTC.